These 19 T cell receptor beta chains share one sample of origin, sequenced in a study of blood T cell repertoires in COVID-19. Libraries were prepared by immunoSEQ multiplex PCR; TCRdb keeps only in-frame clonotypes and omits some of them. The sample consists of almost 65,000 clones, 88% of them appearing once. The sample comprised peripheral blood. The receptor source for this set is a woman in her sixties or seventies with COVID-19, enrolled during active disease.

This sequence joins TRBV30 and TRBJ1-2, with TRBD1 identical over 12 bases. The length of the CDR3 is 17 residues. From germline, CDR1 is GTSNPN and CDR2 SVGIG (reference sequence). Losses at the gene ends were 2 bases for V and 2 bases for J; bases not matched to a gene: 9. In nucleotides, the CDR3 is TGTGCCTGGAGTAAGGGGATGGGACAGGGGGCGAACTATGGCTACACCTTC. Protein: CAWSKGMGQGANYGYTF.

The chain links TRBV4-3 to TRBJ2-7, with 14 positions matching TRBD2. The V gene's germline CDR1 is LGHNA and CDR2 YSLEER. This CDR3 spans 16 amino acids. J gave up 5 bases and V 4 bases, and 7 bases lay outside the gene matches. The CDR3 coding sequence is TGCGCCAGCAGCCGCCAGGGACTAGCGGGAGAGGACGAGCAGTACTTC. This gives the protein CASSRQGLAGEDEQYF.

The rearrangement links TRBV7-9 to TRBJ2-3; D may be TRBD2 (6 bases). V was cut by 5 bases and J by 6 bases, with 15 bases left in between. The CDR3 contains 14 residues. The germline V gene encodes CDR1 SEHNR and CDR2 FQNEAQ (reference sequence). In nucleotides, the CDR3 is TGTGCCAGCAGCCCGGCCAGGAGGGCCGATACGCAGTATTTT. This gives the protein CASSPARRADTQYF.

The chain joins TRBV7-8 to TRBJ2-3; perhaps TRBD2 as D (5 bases). Trimming took off 4 bases at V and 5 bases at J, with 7 bases between the two ends. This CDR3 comprises 12 residues. Per the germline V gene, CDR1 is SGHVS and CDR2 is FQNEAQ. The DNA of the CDR3 is TGTGCCAGCAGCTCCGGACTAGATACGCAGTATTTT. Translated, it gives CASSSGLDTQYF.

The rearrangement links TRBV2 to TRBJ1-2; D gene uncertain. The V gene lost 6 bases and the J gene lost 5 bases, with 7 bases spanning the gap. The germline CDR1 and CDR2 sequences are SNHLY and FYNNEI. The CDR3 runs 11 residues. The CDR3 protein is CASSPGYGYTF. The CDR3 DNA follows: TGTGCCAGCAGCCCCGGTTATGGCTACACCTTC.

This chain links TRBV7-2 with TRBJ1-1, with a tentative D call TRBD1 (5 bases). This CDR3 has 14 amino acids. The germline V and J ends were trimmed by 1 base and 6 bases, with 12 bases remaining between them. CDR1 is SGHTA, CDR2 FQGNSA, per germline. DNA of the CDR3: TGTGCCAGCAGCTTAGAAGGGGCTAGCGCTGAAGCTTTCTTT. Protein: CASSLEGASAEAFF.

The V gene is TRBV7-9, the J gene TRBJ1-2, with D unclear. This CDR3 comprises 16 residues. Germline assignment: CDR1 SEHNR and CDR2 FQNEAQ (reference sequence). Trimming took 4 bases from V and 6 from J, leaving 21 bases between them. CDR3 amino acids: CASSSSTLSVRNGYTF. In DNA form, the CDR3 reads TGTGCCAGCAGCTCCTCGACTCTCTCAGTCCGGAATGGCTACACCTTC.

The chain links TRBV2 to TRBJ2-6; D is unresolved. Germline lookup yields CDR1 SNHLY and CDR2 FYNNEI. Trimming removed 0 bases at V and 0 bases at J, with 6 bases between. The CDR3 loop spans 16 amino acids. The CDR3 sequence is CASSEARFSGANVLTF. The CDR3 DNA is TGTGCCAGCAGTGAAGCCAGGTTCTCTGGGGCCAACGTCCTGACTTTC.

The sample holds one count of this clone. The chain links TRBV19 to TRBJ2-1, with D tentatively TRBD2 (6 bases). V shed 3 bases and J shed 8 bases, with 11 bases lying between them. CDR3 size: 13 residues. CDR1 and CDR2 (germline): LNHDA, SQIVND (reference sequence). The CDR3, as DNA: TGTGCCAGTAGTATGGGACTCGGCGATGAGCAGTTCTTC. It translates to CASSMGLGDEQFF.

The V gene is TRBV30, the J gene TRBJ2-1; D is perhaps TRBD2 (6 bases). Trimming pared 1 base from V and 9 bases from J, leaving 13 bases between. CDR1 is GTSNPN, CDR2 SVGIG, per germline (reference sequence). CDR3 length: 13 amino acids. The CDR3 DNA reads TGTGCCTGGAGTGGCCTCCTCGGGGGTGAGCAGTTCTTC. Its protein is CAWSGLLGGEQFF.

V is TRBV27 and J is TRBJ2-7, with D perhaps TRBD2 (5 bases). Per germline, CDR1 MNHEY and CDR2 SMNVEV (reference sequence). The ends were cut back, 0 bases at V and 2 bases at J, with 14 bases in the middle. This CDR3 is built from 16 residues. The CDR3 DNA is TGTGCCAGCAGTTTATCGCCCGGAGGTGCGGCCTACGAGCAGTACTTC. This translates into CASSLSPGGAAYEQYF.

The chain carries TRBV6-2 or TRBV6-3 and TRBJ2-1; 7 bases agree with TRBD2. V shed 4 bases and J 3 bases; nucleotides not matched to a gene: 3. CDR3 length: 14 amino acids. Germline V gives CDR1 MNHEY, CDR2 SVGEGT. Written as DNA, the CDR3 is TGTGCCAGCAGTTTCCTAGCGGACTACAATGAGCAGTTCTTC. Residues: CASSFLADYNEQFF.

The rearrangement links TRBV6-1 to TRBJ1-6, with TRBD1 matching over 7 bases. Trimming took 4 bases from V and 0 from J; bases not matched to a gene: 12. Germline loops: CDR1 MNHNS, CDR2 SASEGT. CDR3 length: 19 amino acids. This CDR3 reads CASSVTGAPGHSYNSPLHF. The CDR3 DNA follows: TGTGCCAGCAGTGTAACAGGGGCCCCTGGCCACTCCTATAATTCACCCCTCCACTTT.

The rearrangement joins TRBV27 to TRBJ1-1, with TRBD1 identical over 12 bases. Germline CDR1 and CDR2: MNHEY and SMNVEV (reference sequence). Unmatched junction bases numbered 16, after V lost 7 bases and J lost 1 base. The CDR3 spans 19 residues. The CDR3 sequence: CASTSGTGGGPAPNTEAFF. In nucleotides, the CDR3 is TGTGCCAGCACGAGCGGGACAGGGGGCGGCCCGGCCCCGAACACTGAAGCTTTCTTT.

The chain carries TRBV20-1 and TRBJ2-3, with 15 bases aligning to TRBD2. Germline CDR1 reads DFQATT; CDR2 reads SNEGSKA (reference sequence). With V trimmed by 3 bases and J by 0 bases, 1 base remained unmatched. CDR3 size: 16 residues. CDR3 loop: CSASGLAGGSTDTQYF. In DNA form, the CDR3 reads TGCAGTGCTAGTGGACTAGCGGGGGGGAGCACAGATACGCAGTATTTT.

The table lists this clone with a count of one. V is TRBV9 and J is TRBJ1-1; D unclear. Germline CDR1 is SGDLS and CDR2 is YYNGEE. The CDR3 has 14 residues. Between the trimmed V and J ends, which lost 4 bases and 5 bases, there was a span of 15 bases. The CDR3 loop reads CASSPRSSGTEAFF. CDR3 coding DNA: TGTGCCAGCAGCCCTAGATCCTCCGGGACTGAAGCTTTCTTT. Full variable domain (remainder filled in from reference TRBV9 and TRBJ1-1): DSGVTQTPKHLITATGQRVTLRCSPRSGDLSVYWYQQSLDQGLQFLIQYYNGEERAKGNILERFSAQQFPDLHSELNLSSLELGDSALYFCASSPRSSGTEAFFGQGTRLTVV.

The rearrangement links TRBV7-2 to TRBJ1-3, with a possible D match to TRBD1 (6 bases). Germline V CDR1 and CDR2: SGHTA, FQGNSA. This CDR3 has 15 amino acids. The V end lost 4 bases, the J end lost 0 bases, and 10 bases lay between the germline ends. DNA of the CDR3: TGTGCCAGCAGCTCAAACAGGGTCTCTGGAAACACCATATATTTT. The encoded protein is CASSSNRVSGNTIYF.

The chain links TRBV10-2 to TRBJ2-2, with D possibly matching TRBD2 (6 bases). V lost 7 bases to trimming and J lost 0 bases, with 15 bases between them. Germline V gene sequence: CDR1 WSHSY, CDR2 SAAADI. The CDR3 is 16 residues long. The CDR3 sequence: CASTPGVSANTGELFF. The CDR3 DNA sequence: TGCGCCAGCACCCCGGGGGTTAGCGCGAACACCGGGGAGCTGTTTTTT.

The CDR3 nucleotides are TGTGCCAGCTCACCACGGGACACTTCAACTAATGAAAAACTGTTTTTT. Its translation: CASSPRDTSTNEKLFF. The V and J genes are TRBV18 and TRBJ1-4, with D possibly TRBD1 on 6 matching bases. The CDR3 covers 16 residues. Germline CDR1 and CDR2: KGHSH and LQKENI. V was shortened by 1 base and J by 0 bases, with 9 bases between the two germline ends.